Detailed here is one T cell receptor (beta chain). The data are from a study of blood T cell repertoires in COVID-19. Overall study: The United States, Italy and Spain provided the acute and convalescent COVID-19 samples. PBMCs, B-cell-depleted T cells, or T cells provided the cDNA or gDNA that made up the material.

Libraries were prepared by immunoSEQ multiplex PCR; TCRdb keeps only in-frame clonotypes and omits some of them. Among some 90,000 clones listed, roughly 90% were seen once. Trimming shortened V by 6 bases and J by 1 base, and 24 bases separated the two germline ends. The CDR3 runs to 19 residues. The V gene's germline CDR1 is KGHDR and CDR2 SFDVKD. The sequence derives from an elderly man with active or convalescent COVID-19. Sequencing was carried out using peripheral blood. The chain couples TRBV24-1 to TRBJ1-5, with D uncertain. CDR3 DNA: TGTGCCACCAGTCATTCAATGGGTTTGTGGCGGCCCAGCAATCAGCCCCAGCATTTT. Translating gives CATSHSMGLWRPSNQPQHF.